This T cell receptor (beta chain) was captured in a study of blood T cell repertoires in COVID-19. TCRdb's copy holds only in-frame clones and misses some; the assay was immunoSEQ multiplex PCR. The sample carries 20,000 to 25,000 clones, 75% to 95% recorded once. The CDR3 covers 13 residues. V gave up 6 bases and J gave up 9 bases, with 12 bases separating them. CDR1 and CDR2 (germline): SNHLY, FYNNEI. The rearrangement links TRBV2 to TRBJ1-6; tentatively, D is TRBD1 (5 bases). The origin of this receptor is a woman in her 70s with active COVID-19. The sample was peripheral blood. This chain's CDR3 is CASSTGGSSPLHF. In nucleotides, the CDR3 is TGTGCCAGCAGCACGGGGGGGAGTTCACCCCTCCACTTT. The entire variable domain, with the rest obtained from reference TRBV2 and TRBJ1-6, is as follows: EPEVTQTPSHQVTQMGQEVILRCVPISNHLYFYWYRQILGQKVEFLVSFYNNEISEKSEIFDDQFSVERPDGSNFTLKIRSTKLEDSAMYFCASSTGGSSPLHFGNGTRLTVT.